In this sample, the clone carrying this T cell receptor (beta chain) turned up a few times. In TCRdb, the 5' RACE reads were re-called with MiXCR into one record per CDR3 protein. The repertoire has about 22,000 distinct CDR3 sequences, about 4.9% of them found once; the top ten carry about 37%. The V end lost 3 bases, the J end lost 10 bases, and 17 bases lay between the germline ends. Germline CDR1 SGHDT, CDR2 YYEEEE. The CDR3 runs 15 residues. The time point denotes: sample taken at primary tumor resection. Sequencing of whole RNA from tumor, nontumor lung or frozen PBMC involved no sorting. The donors were approximately 70 patients with non-small cell lung cancer that was early-stage and untreated. This entry is derived from a study of spatial heterogeneity in lung cancer.

The specimen was PBMCs, collected at surgery. This TCR came from a male donor with early-stage non-small cell lung cancer. The chain employs TRBV5-6 and TRBJ1-6; possible D gene TRBD1, 6 bases. DNA for the CDR3: TGTGCCAGCAGCTCCACGGACAGCTCTATCTCACCCCTCCACTTT. This codes for CASSSTDSSISPLHF.